The clone carrying this T cell receptor beta chain was seen at least ten times. The V gene's germline CDR1 is SNHLY and CDR2 FYNNEI. V lost 3 bases and J 5 bases, leaving 11 bases between the germline ends. The CDR3 extends over 13 amino acids. Through Arm-PCR of CDR3 regions and iRepertoire HTBI primers, TCR beta libraries were built. Original data processing: Analysis of the samples identified under 80 TRBV and around 15 TRBJ segments. TCRdb recomputed calls from the multiplex PCR reads with MiXCR, one row per CDR3 protein. Clone size and V and J calls follow TCRdb, not the original study. The table shows around 400,000 distinct CDR3 sequences, with roughly 24% occurring only once. This record belongs to a study of regulatory T cells in long-lasting Graves disease. Time point: persistent/refractory GD, antithyroid drugs over 5 years with positive TRAb. The TCR library was prepared using RNA isolated from PBMCs.

Sequences were derived from peripheral blood mononuclear cells (PBMCs), sampled when the disease was refractory, from a patient treated with antithyroid drugs. The TCR was taken from a woman in her thirties or forties with Graves disease. The J gene is TRBJ2-7, the V gene TRBV2; no reliable D call. CDR3 DNA: TGTGCCAGCAGTGACCCTCTCTTGAACGAGCAGTACTTC. Amino acids: CASSDPLLNEQYF.